This is a list of T cell receptor beta chains from one sample in a study of identical twins. From the 5' RACE reads, TCRdb called clonotypes with MiXCR, one entry per CDR3 protein. The data hold about 890,000 distinct CDR3 sequences, with about 12% observed a single time. This sample also belongs to another study, concerning yellow fever vaccine responses in identical twins.

What was sequenced was PBMCs. The receptor set was obtained from a woman younger than 30 in good health. CDR3s include the opening cysteine and the closing phenylalanine or tryptophan. The order of the fields is J gene, clone size, V gene, D gene, CDR3 protein, CDR3 DNA. A D gene is named only where the DNA matches it firmly. Not every row has a clone size; where given, it reads once, few, many or a size class.

TRBJ2-1,-,TRBV6-5,TRBD2,CASDGGRGEQFF,TGTGCCAGCGATGGGGGGAGGGGTGAGCAGTTCTTC
TRBJ1-1,-,TRBV20-1,TRBD1,CSAKRTGRTEAFF,TGCAGTGCTAAGAGGACAGGGCGGACTGAAGCTTTCTTT
TRBJ2-7,-,TRBV24-1,TRBD2,CATSDRASGPYEQYF,TGTGCCACCAGTGATCGGGCTAGCGGACCCTACGAGCAGTACTTC
TRBJ1-6,-,TRBV28,-,CASSHPGPSSYNSPLHF,TGTGCCAGCAGTCACCCAGGTCCCAGCTCCTATAATTCACCCCTCCACTTT
TRBJ2-2,-,TRBV28,TRBD1,CASQQGALGTGELFF,TGTGCCAGTCAACAGGGGGCGTTAGGCACCGGGGAGCTGTTTTTT
TRBJ1-2,many,TRBV29-1,-,CSVDRDYGYTF,TGCAGCGTTGACAGGGACTATGGCTACACCTTC
TRBJ2-3,few,TRBV5-1,-,CASSLVLFPGTHRGVGTDTQYF,TGCGCCAGCAGCTTGGTCTTGTTCCCCGGTACTCACCGGGGAGTCGGCACAGATACGCAGTATTTT
TRBJ1-1,-,TRBV7-6,-,CASSLTEEVNTEAFF,TGTGCCAGCAGCTTGACTGAGGAGGTGAACACTGAAGCTTTCTTT
TRBJ1-1,many,TRBV20-1,-,CSAGHTEAFF,TGCAGTGCTGGACACACTGAAGCTTTCTTT
TRBJ2-1,many,TRBV10-3,TRBD1,CAISDPGQGFNEQFF,TGTGCCATCAGTGATCCGGGACAGGGCTTCAATGAGCAGTTCTTC
TRBJ2-5,many,TRBV4-1,-,CASSQDRGGSPKETQYF,TGCGCCAGCAGCCAAGACCGGGGTGGTAGTCCCAAAGAGACCCAGTACTTC
TRBJ1-4,few,TRBV12-3/TRBV12-4,TRBD1,CASTETGSPEKLFF,TGTGCCAGCACTGAGACAGGGTCCCCTGAAAAACTGTTTTTT
TRBJ2-1,-,TRBV11-2,-,CASSLGVTGSYNEQFF,TGTGCCAGCAGCTTAGGTGTAACTGGCTCCTACAATGAGCAGTTCTTC
TRBJ1-1,many,TRBV12-3/TRBV12-4,-,CASSLSAVGAFF,TGTGCCAGCAGTTTATCGGCCGTCGGAGCTTTCTTT
TRBJ1-1,-,TRBV12-5,-,CAISRKIEAFF,TGTGCTATCTCCAGGAAGATTGAAGCTTTCTTT
TRBJ2-1,-,TRBV19,-,CATTEGTSYYNEQFF,TGTGCCACTACAGAGGGGACTTCTTATTACAATGAGCAGTTCTTC
TRBJ1-1,few,TRBV20-1,-,CSARGTQGIWPEAFF,TGCAGTGCTAGAGGCACACAGGGAATCTGGCCTGAAGCTTTCTTT
TRBJ2-2,-,TRBV3-1,-,CASSQRAFLDTGELFF,TGTGCCAGCAGCCAGCGGGCATTTTTAGACACCGGGGAGCTGTTTTTT
TRBJ2-5,few,TRBV4-1,-,CASSQEMVSVSARETQYF,TGCGCCAGCAGCCAAGAGATGGTTAGCGTATCAGCCAGAGAGACCCAGTACTTC
TRBJ2-7,few,TRBV5-1,-,CASSLAAGDYEQYF,TGCGCCAGCAGCTTGGCGGCAGGGGACTACGAGCAGTACTTC
TRBJ2-5,few,TRBV12-3/TRBV12-4,-,CASSRGVGPQETQYF,TGTGCCAGCAGCCGAGGGGTCGGCCCCCAGGAGACCCAGTACTTC
TRBJ2-7,few,TRBV5-1,TRBD2,CASSSGTSAYEQYF,TGCGCCAGCAGCTCCGGGACTAGTGCCTACGAGCAGTACTTC
TRBJ2-1,-,TRBV29-1,-,CSVEGGSGFYEQFF,TGCAGCGTTGAAGGGGGTAGTGGGTTCTATGAGCAGTTCTTC
TRBJ2-1,few,TRBV12-3/TRBV12-4,-,CASTPSVRNEQFF,TGTGCCAGCACCCCGAGTGTGAGGAATGAGCAGTTCTTC
TRBJ2-1,-,TRBV12-3/TRBV12-4,-,CASSFVRNEQFF,TGTGCCAGCAGTTTTGTCCGGAATGAGCAGTTCTTC
TRBJ2-3,few,TRBV4-1,-,CASSQDPPDTQYF,TGCGCCAGCAGCCAAGATCCTCCAGATACGCAGTATTTT
TRBJ2-1,few,TRBV28,-,CASSQNHFEVLGAYNEQFF,TGTGCCAGCAGTCAGAATCATTTTGAGGTACTAGGGGCCTACAATGAGCAGTTCTTC
TRBJ2-2,few,TRBV5-4,TRBD2,CASSLDLAANTGELFF,TGTGCCAGCAGCTTGGATCTAGCGGCGAACACCGGGGAGCTGTTTTTT
TRBJ1-2,-,TRBV27,-,CASSPRGFGGYTF,TGTGCCAGCAGTCCTAGGGGATTTGGTGGCTACACCTTC
TRBJ2-7,few,TRBV11-2,-,CASSSSYGYGPYEQYF,TGTGCCAGCAGCTCCTCATACGGATATGGGCCCTACGAGCAGTACTTC
TRBJ2-3,many,TRBV12-3/TRBV12-4,-,CASSGRAGTDTQYF,TGTGCCAGCAGTGGGCGGGCAGGCACAGATACGCAGTATTTT
TRBJ2-7,few,TRBV5-5,-,CASSLEGGGRYEQYF,TGTGCCAGCAGCTTGGAGGGAGGGGGCCGGTACGAGCAGTACTTC
TRBJ2-7,many,TRBV7-9,TRBD2,CASEIAGEYEQYF,TGTGCCAGCGAAATAGCGGGAGAATACGAGCAGTACTTC
TRBJ2-1,-,TRBV20-1,-,CSASFSGVPGEQFF,TGCAGTGCTAGTTTTAGCGGAGTACCCGGTGAGCAGTTCTTC
TRBJ1-1,few,TRBV11-3,TRBD1,CATRTGDYTEAFF,TGTGCCACCCGAACAGGGGACTACACTGAAGCTTTCTTT
TRBJ2-1,-,TRBV24-1,TRBD2,CATSDLGAGGPSGRTNEQFF,TGTGCCACCAGTGATTTAGGGGCAGGGGGCCCTAGCGGGAGAACAAATGAGCAGTTCTTC
TRBJ2-1,few,TRBV24-1,TRBD2,CATSDPGTISSYNEQFF,TGTGCCACCAGTGACCCCGGGACTATAAGCTCCTACAATGAGCAGTTCTTC
TRBJ2-7,few,TRBV10-3,-,CAISESMVQVLYEQYF,TGTGCCATCAGTGAGTCGATGGTACAGGTCCTATACGAGCAGTACTTC
TRBJ2-3,many,TRBV12-3/TRBV12-4,-,CASSLVPGVVDTQYF,TGTGCCAGCAGTTTAGTCCCGGGGGTGGTAGATACGCAGTATTTT
TRBJ2-5,few,TRBV10-3,-,CAISNREGETQYF,TGTGCCATCAGTAACAGGGAAGGGGAGACCCAGTACTTC
TRBJ2-6,few,TRBV29-1,-,CSVALNSGANVLTF,TGCAGCGTCGCCCTCAACTCTGGGGCCAACGTCCTGACTTTC
TRBJ1-5,-,TRBV28,-,CASSLELGPLNQPQHF,TGTGCCAGCAGTTTGGAGTTGGGTCCTCTTAATCAGCCCCAGCATTTT
TRBJ1-2,few,TRBV14,-,CASSHTLTGNYGYTF,TGTGCCAGCAGCCACACTCTTACAGGAAACTATGGCTACACCTTC
TRBJ2-7,few,TRBV27,-,CASSHDARNYEQYF,TGTGCCAGCAGCCATGATGCCAGGAACTACGAGCAGTACTTC
TRBJ1-1,-,TRBV5-5,-,CASSGLRDTEAFF,TGTGCCAGCAGCGGCCTCCGGGACACTGAAGCTTTCTTT